The 13 T cell receptor beta chains reported below all come from one sample, sequenced in a study of human T cells and chemical hapten exposure (TCRdb year 2021). To prepare the library, RACE was applied. Instrument used: NextSeq 500. TCRdb itself trimmed the public reads at Q25 with fastp, ran MiXCR and retained productive beta chains. Rows matching on CDR3 protein sequence are summarized as one entry with the most common DNA and genes. In all, the sample holds 45,000 to 60,000 distinct CDR3 sequences, and about 9% of those were seen once. Clones ranked in the top ten supply about an eighth of the sample. The sample's time point label, in plain terms: patch test 1, 2 weeks after DPC sensitization. Sample treatment or condition, as interpreted from the label and publication: therapeutic diphenylcyclopropenone sensitization with weekly scalp DPC. The material sequenced was whole blood, taken in connection with sensitization to the hapten diphenylcyclopropenone (DPC). The receptors originated from a woman aged 40 to 55 with alopecia areata. Some clones in this sample may be carry-over from other donors' samples.

This clonotype was seen repeatedly, ten times or more. This chain links TRBV3-1 with TRBJ2-3; 11 nucleotides match TRBD2. This CDR3 has 15 residues. Germline V CDR1 and CDR2: LGHDT, YNNKEL (reference sequence). Trimming cost V 5 bases and J 2 bases; bases outside gene matches: 3. In nucleotides, the CDR3 is TGTGCCAGCAGCGGACTAGCGGGTAACACAGATACGCAGTATTTT. It encodes CASSGLAGNTDTQYF.

V and J are TRBV11-2 and TRBJ2-5; 7 nucleotides line up with TRBD2. CDR1 and CDR2 (germline): SGHAT, FQNNGV. The CDR3 covers 15 residues. V shed 3 bases, J shed 2 bases, and the junction held 6 bases outside the gene matches. CDR3 DNA: TGTGCCAGCAGCTTGAATAGAGCGGGACAAGAGACCCAGTACTTC. Protein: CASSLNRAGQETQYF.

This rearrangement joins TRBV5-1 to TRBJ1-4; the D gene is possibly TRBD1 (5 bases). This CDR3 region has 14 residues. From germline, CDR1 is SGHRS and CDR2 YFSETQ. V was cut by 3 bases and J by 0 bases, with 6 bases left in between. CDR3 nucleotide sequence: TGCGCCAGCAGCTCGACAGCAACTAATGAAAAACTGTTTTTT. Amino acid sequence: CASSSTATNEKLFF.

This clonotype was detected ten times or more. The chain uses TRBV2 and TRBJ1-4; 7 bases are shared with TRBD1. CDR3 length: 13 amino acids. V lost 8 bases and J lost 4; bases outside the gene matches: 4. Germline loops: CDR1 SNHLY, CDR2 FYNNEI. CDR3 bases: TGTGCCAGCCGACAGGGCTTTAATGAAAAACTGTTTTTT. Encoded protein: CASRQGFNEKLFF.

The chain recombines TRBV5-4 with TRBJ2-2; 10 bases are shared with TRBD1. V lost 3 bases to trimming and J lost 2 bases; unmatched junction nucleotides: 1. Germline assignment: CDR1 SGHNT and CDR2 YYREEE (reference sequence). The length of the CDR3 is 15 residues. The CDR3 here is CASSWDRGNTGELFF. The CDR3, as DNA: TGTGCCAGCAGCTGGGACAGGGGAAACACCGGGGAGCTGTTTTTT.

This clonotype was detected ten times or more. J is TRBJ1-5 and V is TRBV25-1; possibly TRBD1 for D (5 bases). Germline V gives CDR1 MGHDK, CDR2 SYGVNS. With 3 bases removed from V and 0 bases from J, the gap between germline ends came to 15 bases. The CDR3 length is 17 residues. CDR3 protein: CASSEGPAGFSNQPQHF. The CDR3 nucleotides read TGTGCCAGCAGTGAGGGGCCCGCAGGATTTAGCAATCAGCCCCAGCATTTT.

This chain connects TRBV20-1 to TRBJ2-7; no clear D. CDR1 and CDR2 (germline): DFQATT, SNEGSKA (reference sequence). The CDR3 runs 14 residues. V lost 6 bases to trimming and J lost 6 bases, with 21 bases between them. CDR3 in DNA: TGCAGTGCAACTTTCGGACCCAGGTGGAGCGAGCAGTACTTC. Translation: CSATFGPRWSEQYF.

This clonotype was counted many times. The DNA for the CDR3 is TGTGCCAGCAGGAGCGGGGTCCGAAGCCAGTTCTTC. Protein product: CASRSGVRSQFF. The chain uses TRBV12-3 or TRBV12-4 and TRBJ2-1; TRBD2 matches 7 bases. V lost 6 bases, J lost 13 bases, and 9 bases stayed unmatched. This CDR3 contains 12 residues.

The rearrangement uses TRBV5-5 and TRBJ1-1; D not certain. This CDR3 is 13 amino acids long. Trimming removed 4 bases at V and 4 bases at J, with 11 bases between. Looked up from germline, CDR1 is SGHKS and CDR2 is YYEKEE (reference sequence). The CDR3 DNA reads as TGTGCCAGCAGCCCGGCAGAGGGCACTGAAGCTTTCTTT. Residues: CASSPAEGTEAFF.

A few counts support this clonotype. The rearrangement joins TRBV11-2 to TRBJ2-1; 8 nucleotides line up with TRBD2. The germline gives CDR1 SGHAT, CDR2 FQNNGV. This CDR3 contains 15 residues. The V and J ends lost 1 base and 7 bases, in that order; junction bases with no gene match: 6. Here the CDR3 DNA reads TGTGCCAGCAGCTTAGCGGGGGGGGCCAGGAATGAGCAGTTCTTC. It codes for CASSLAGGARNEQFF.

This clonotype was picked up a small number of times. The chain joins TRBV28 to TRBJ2-4, with D unclear. CDR1 and CDR2 from the germline V gene are MDHEN and SYDVKM. This CDR3 has 11 residues. Between the trimmed V and J ends, which lost 3 bases and 8 bases, there was a span of 5 bases. CDR3 protein: CASSFADIQYF. CDR3 coding DNA: TGTGCCAGCAGTTTTGCAGACATTCAGTACTTC.

This clonotype was counted many times. J is TRBJ2-1 and V is TRBV30; a weak D match, TRBD2 (6 bases). Trimming stripped 5 bases from V and 4 bases from J, with 12 bases between. In germline, CDR1 is GTSNPN, CDR2 SVGIG (reference sequence). CDR3 length: 13 residues. The CDR3 DNA follows: TGTGCCTGGGGATCCAGCGGGTACAATGAGCAGTTCTTC. It codes for CAWGSSGYNEQFF.

This clonotype came up a few times. The J gene is TRBJ1-2, the V gene TRBV20-1, with D perhaps matching TRBD1 (5 bases). Germline V gene lookup returns CDR1 DFQATT and CDR2 SNEGSKA (reference sequence). This CDR3 has 11 residues. V was pared by 3 bases and J by 3 bases, with 5 bases between. The CDR3: CSARGDYGYTF. The CDR3, as DNA: TGCAGTGCTAGGGGGGACTATGGCTACACCTTC.